The clone carrying this TCR beta chain was counted only a few times. What it binds is not known. These data belong to a study of T cells after yellow fever vaccination. Study context: Preparing low-cell-number fractions relied on SMART-Seq v4 Ultra Low Input.

Looked up from germline, CDR1 is SEHNR and CDR2 is FQNEAQ (reference sequence). The CDR3 runs 17 residues. Deletions cut 3 bases from V and 2 bases from J, with 17 bases between. The study, taken as a whole, reports: Clonotypes found in both CD4 and CD8 compartments made up a small share.

5'RACE template switching added a universal primer site and UMIs to TCR cDNA. Via MiXCR, TCRdb re-called the 5' RACE reads, giving one row per CDR3 protein. The sample records around 200,000 distinct CDR3 sequences, 9.5% to 11% being singletons. This chain links TRBV7-9 with TRBJ2-1; D call uncertain. The sequencing used CD8+ T cells sorted from PBMCs, collected 15 days after the yellow fever booster vaccination. The TCR comes from a young man who received the YFV17D yellow fever vaccine. Here the CDR3 reads CASSFHQPLGAYNEQFF. The CDR3 nucleotides read TGTGCCAGCAGCTTCCATCAGCCGTTAGGAGCCTACAATGAGCAGTTCTTC.